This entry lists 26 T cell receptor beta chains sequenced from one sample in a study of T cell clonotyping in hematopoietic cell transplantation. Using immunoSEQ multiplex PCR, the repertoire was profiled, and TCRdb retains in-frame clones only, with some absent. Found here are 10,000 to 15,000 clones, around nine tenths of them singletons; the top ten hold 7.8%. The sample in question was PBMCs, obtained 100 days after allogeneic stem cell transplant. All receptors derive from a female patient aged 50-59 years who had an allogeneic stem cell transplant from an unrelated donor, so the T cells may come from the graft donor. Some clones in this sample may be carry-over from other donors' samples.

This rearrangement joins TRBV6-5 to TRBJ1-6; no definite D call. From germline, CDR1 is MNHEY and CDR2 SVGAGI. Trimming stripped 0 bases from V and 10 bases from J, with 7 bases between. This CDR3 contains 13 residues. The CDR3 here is CASSYSRWSPLHF. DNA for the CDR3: TGTGCCAGCAGTTACTCACGTTGGTCACCCCTCCACTTT.

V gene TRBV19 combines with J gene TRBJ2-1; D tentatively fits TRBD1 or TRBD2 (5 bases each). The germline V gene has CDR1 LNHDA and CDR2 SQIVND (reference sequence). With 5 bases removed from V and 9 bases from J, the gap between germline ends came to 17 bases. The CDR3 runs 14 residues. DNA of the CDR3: TGTGCCAGTAGTCCAGGGACGTCGGTGGTTGAGCAGTTCTTC. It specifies CASSPGTSVVEQFF. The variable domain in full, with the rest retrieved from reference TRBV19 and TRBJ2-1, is DGGITQSPKYLFRKEGQNVTLSCEQNLNHDAMYWYRQDPGQGLRLIYYSQIVNDFQKGDIAEGYSVSREKKESFPLTVTSAQKNPTAFYLCASSPGTSVVEQFFGPGTRLTVL.

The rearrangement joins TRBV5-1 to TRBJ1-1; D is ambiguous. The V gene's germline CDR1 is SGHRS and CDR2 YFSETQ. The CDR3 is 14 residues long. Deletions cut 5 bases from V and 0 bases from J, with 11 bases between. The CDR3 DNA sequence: TGCGCCAGCAGAGGGTCACAGATGAACACTGAAGCTTTCTTT. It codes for CASRGSQMNTEAFF.

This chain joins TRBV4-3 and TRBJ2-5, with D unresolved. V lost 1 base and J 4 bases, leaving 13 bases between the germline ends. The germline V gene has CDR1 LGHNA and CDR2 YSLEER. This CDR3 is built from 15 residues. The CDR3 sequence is CASSQALQVGETQYF. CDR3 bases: TGCGCCAGCAGCCAAGCCCTCCAGGTCGGAGAGACCCAGTACTTC.

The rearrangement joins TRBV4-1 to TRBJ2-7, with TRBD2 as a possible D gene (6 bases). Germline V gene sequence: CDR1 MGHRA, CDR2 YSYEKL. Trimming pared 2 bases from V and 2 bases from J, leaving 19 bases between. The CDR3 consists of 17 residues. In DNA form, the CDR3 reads TGCGCCAGCAGCCAAATAGCGGACGTCGAAAAGCCCTACGAGCAGTACGTC. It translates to CASSQIADVEKPYEQYV.

CDR3 protein: CAWSVQGAFGGYTF. The CDR3, as DNA: TGTGCCTGGAGTGTACAGGGGGCCTTCGGTGGCTACACCTTC. This sequence joins TRBV30 and TRBJ1-2; 9 nucleotides align to TRBD1. Per germline, CDR1 GTSNPN and CDR2 SVGIG (reference sequence). The CDR3 length is 14 residues. Trimming took 0 bases from V and 7 from J; bases not matched to a gene: 6.

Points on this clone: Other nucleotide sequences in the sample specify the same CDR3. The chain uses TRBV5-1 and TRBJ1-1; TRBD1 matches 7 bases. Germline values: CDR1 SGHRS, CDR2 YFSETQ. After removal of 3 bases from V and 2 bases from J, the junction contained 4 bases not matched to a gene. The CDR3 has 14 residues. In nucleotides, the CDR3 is TGCGCCAGCAGCTCGGGACAGCCTAACACTGAAGCTTTCTTT. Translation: CASSSGQPNTEAFF.

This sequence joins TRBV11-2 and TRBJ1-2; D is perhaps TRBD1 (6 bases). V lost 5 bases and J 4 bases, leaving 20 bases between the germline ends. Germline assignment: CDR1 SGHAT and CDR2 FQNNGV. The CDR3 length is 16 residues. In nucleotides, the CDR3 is TGTGCCAGCAGCAAGGACAGTGCCGGCGTGGGCTATGGCTACACCTTC. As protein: CASSKDSAGVGYGYTF. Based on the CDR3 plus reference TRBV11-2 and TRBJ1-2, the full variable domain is EAGVAQSPRYKIIEKRQSVAFWCNPISGHATLYWYQQILGQGPKLLIQFQNNGVVDDSQLPKDRFSAERLKGVDSTLKIQPAKLEDSAVYLCASSKDSAGVGYGYTFGSGTRLTVV.

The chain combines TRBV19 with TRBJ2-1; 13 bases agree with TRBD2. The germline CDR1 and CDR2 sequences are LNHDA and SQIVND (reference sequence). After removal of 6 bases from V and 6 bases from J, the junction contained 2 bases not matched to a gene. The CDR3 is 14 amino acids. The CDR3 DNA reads TGTGCCAGTAGACTAGCGGGGGGGTCCAATGAGCAGTTCTTC. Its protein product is CASRLAGGSNEQFF.

CDR3 sequence (DNA): TGCGCCAGCAGCGCGGATCAAGAGACCCAGTACTTC. This translates into CASSADQETQYF. This rearrangement joins TRBV5-1 to TRBJ2-5; D gene unclear. This CDR3 comprises 12 residues. V gave up 4 bases and J gave up 2 bases, with 6 bases separating them. CDR1 is SGHRS, CDR2 YFSETQ, per germline.

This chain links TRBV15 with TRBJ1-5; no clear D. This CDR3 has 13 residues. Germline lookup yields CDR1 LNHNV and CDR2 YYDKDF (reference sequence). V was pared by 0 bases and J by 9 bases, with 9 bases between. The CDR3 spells CATSRDRYWPQHF. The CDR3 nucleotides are TGTGCCACCAGCAGAGACAGATATTGGCCCCAGCATTTT.

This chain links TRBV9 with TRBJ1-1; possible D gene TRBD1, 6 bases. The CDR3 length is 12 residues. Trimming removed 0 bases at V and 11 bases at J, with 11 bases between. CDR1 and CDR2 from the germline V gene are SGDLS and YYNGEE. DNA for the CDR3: TGTGCCAGCAGCGTAGGAGGGGGGGAGGCTTTCTTT. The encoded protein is CASSVGGGEAFF. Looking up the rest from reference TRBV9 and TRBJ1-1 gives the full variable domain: DSGVTQTPKHLITATGQRVTLRCSPRSGDLSVYWYQQSLDQGLQFLIQYYNGEERAKGNILERFSAQQFPDLHSELNLSSLELGDSALYFCASSVGGGEAFFGQGTRLTVV.

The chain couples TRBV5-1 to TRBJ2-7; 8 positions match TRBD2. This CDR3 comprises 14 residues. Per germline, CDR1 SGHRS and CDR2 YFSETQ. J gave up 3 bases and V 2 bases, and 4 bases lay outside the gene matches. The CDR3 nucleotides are TGCGCCAGCAGCTTCTCGGGAGGGAACTACGAGCAGTACTTC. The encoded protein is CASSFSGGNYEQYF.

The CDR3 DNA reads TGTGCCAGCAGCCTGACAGGGAGTGAGCAGTTCTTC. This translates into CASSLTGSEQFF. This chain uses TRBV6-5 with TRBJ2-1, with 7 nucleotides matching TRBD1. Germline values: CDR1 MNHEY, CDR2 SVGAGI. CDR3 length: 12 amino acids. V lost 6 bases, J lost 9 bases, and 5 bases stayed unmatched.

The CDR3 region has the DNA TGCGCCAGCAGTGAGTGGGTCTACTCCTACGAGCAGTACTTC. This translates into CASSEWVYSYEQYF. The chain employs TRBV10-1 and TRBJ2-7, with D unresolved. In germline, CDR1 is WNHNN, CDR2 SYGVQD (reference sequence). The CDR3 consists of 14 residues. V was cut by 1 base and J by 0 bases, with 7 bases left in between.

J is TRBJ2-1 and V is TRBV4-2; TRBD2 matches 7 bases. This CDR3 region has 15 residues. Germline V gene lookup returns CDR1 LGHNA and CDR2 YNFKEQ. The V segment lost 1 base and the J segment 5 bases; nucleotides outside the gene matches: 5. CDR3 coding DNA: TGTGCCAGCAGCCAAGGAATTGGACTAGACAATGAGCAGTTCTTC. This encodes CASSQGIGLDNEQFF.

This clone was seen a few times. The CDR3 region has the DNA TGTGCCAGCAGCTTAGGAGGGGGCGCCGAGCAGTACTTC. It yields the protein CASSLGGGAEQYF. This chain connects TRBV13 to TRBJ2-7, with 7 bases aligning to TRBD1. J gave up 6 bases and V 0 bases, and 2 bases lay outside the gene matches. The CDR3 length is 13 residues. The germline V gene encodes CDR1 PRHDT and CDR2 FYEKMQ (reference sequence). Looking up the rest from reference TRBV13 and TRBJ2-7 gives the full variable domain: AAGVIQSPRHLIKEKRETATLKCYPIPRHDTVYWYQQGPGQDPQFLISFYEKMQSDKGSIPDRFSAQQFSDYHSELNMSSLELGDSALYFCASSLGGGAEQYFGPGTRLTVT.

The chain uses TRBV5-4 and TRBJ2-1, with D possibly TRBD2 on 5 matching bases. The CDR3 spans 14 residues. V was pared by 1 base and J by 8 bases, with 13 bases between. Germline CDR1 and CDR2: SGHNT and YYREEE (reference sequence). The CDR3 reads CASSLSWARDEQFF. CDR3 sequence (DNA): TGTGCCAGCAGCTTGTCCTGGGCGAGGGATGAGCAGTTCTTC.

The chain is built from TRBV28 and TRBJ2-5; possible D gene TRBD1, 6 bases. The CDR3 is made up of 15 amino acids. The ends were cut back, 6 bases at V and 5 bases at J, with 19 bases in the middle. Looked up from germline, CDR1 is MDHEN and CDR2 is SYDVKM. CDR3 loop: CASSRNRAWDETQYF. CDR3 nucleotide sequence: TGTGCCAGCAGCCGAAACAGGGCCTGGGATGAGACCCAGTACTTC.

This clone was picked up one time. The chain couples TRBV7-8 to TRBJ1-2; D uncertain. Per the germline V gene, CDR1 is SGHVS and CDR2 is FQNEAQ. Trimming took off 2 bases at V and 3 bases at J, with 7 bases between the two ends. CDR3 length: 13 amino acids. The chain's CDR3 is CASSLFMDYGYTF. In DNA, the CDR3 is TGTGCCAGCAGCTTATTTATGGACTATGGCTACACCTTC.

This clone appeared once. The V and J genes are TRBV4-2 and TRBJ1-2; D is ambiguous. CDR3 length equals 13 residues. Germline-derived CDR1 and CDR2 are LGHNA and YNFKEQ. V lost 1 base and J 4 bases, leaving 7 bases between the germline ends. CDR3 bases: TGTGCCAGCAGCCAAGGGGTCCCCTATGGCTACACCTTC. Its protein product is CASSQGVPYGYTF.

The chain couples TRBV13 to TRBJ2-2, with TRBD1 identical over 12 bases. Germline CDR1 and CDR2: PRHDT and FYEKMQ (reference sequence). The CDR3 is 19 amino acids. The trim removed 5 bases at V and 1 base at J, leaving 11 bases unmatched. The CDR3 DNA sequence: TGTGCCAGCAGCCTAAGTGCCGGGACAGGGGGCGGGAACACCGGGGAGCTGTTTTTT. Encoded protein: CASSLSAGTGGGNTGELFF.

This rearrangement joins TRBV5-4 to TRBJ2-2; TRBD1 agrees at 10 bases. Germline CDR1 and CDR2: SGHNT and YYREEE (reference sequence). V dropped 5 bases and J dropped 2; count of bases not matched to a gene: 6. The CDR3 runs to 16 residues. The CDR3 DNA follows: TGTGCCAGCAGGGTGGGACAGGGGAGAAACACCGGGGAGCTGTTTTTT. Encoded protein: CASRVGQGRNTGELFF.

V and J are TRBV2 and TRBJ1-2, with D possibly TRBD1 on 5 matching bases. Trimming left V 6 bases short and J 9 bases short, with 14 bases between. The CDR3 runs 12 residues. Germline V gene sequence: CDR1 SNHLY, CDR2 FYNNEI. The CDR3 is CASSPGTARYTF. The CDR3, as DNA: TGTGCCAGCAGCCCTGGGACGGCGCGCTACACCTTC.

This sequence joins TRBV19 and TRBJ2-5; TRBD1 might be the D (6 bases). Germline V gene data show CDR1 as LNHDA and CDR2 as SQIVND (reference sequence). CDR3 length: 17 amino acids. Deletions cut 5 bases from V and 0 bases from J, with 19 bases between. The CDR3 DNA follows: TGTGCCAGTAGTGGGCTTCGAGGGACACAGTACCAAGAGACCCAGTACTTC. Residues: CASSGLRGTQYQETQYF.

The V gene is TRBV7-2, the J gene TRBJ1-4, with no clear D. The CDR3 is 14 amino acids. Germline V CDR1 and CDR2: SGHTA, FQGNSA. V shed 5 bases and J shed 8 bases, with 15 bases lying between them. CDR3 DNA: TGTGCCAGCAGCGCCCCCGGGGTGCGGGAAAAACTGTTTTTT. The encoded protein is CASSAPGVREKLFF.